This T cell receptor beta chain was captured in a study of T cells in Graves' hyperthyroidism and ophthalmopathy. The overall study: It was at initial diagnosis, before any treatment, that peripheral blood was collected.

RNA transcripts gave rise to amplified TCR beta CDR3 regions. Primed by the HTBI set, a first-round RT-PCR was run on the TCR CDR3. TCRdb reprocessed the multiplex PCR reads with MiXCR, giving one entry per CDR3 protein. This sample carries roughly 500,000 distinct CDR3 sequences, approximately 25% of them seen once, and the ten largest clones take approximately 11%. Ophthalmopathy patients all had a Clinical Activity Score of at least 3, a NOSPECS grade of at least 4 and disease under 3 months old. Lactation, pregnancy, other autoimmune disease or uncontrolled infection led to exclusion of patients. Fresh peripheral blood, 9.5 to 10 ml of it, supplied the PBMCs. The sequenced sample consisted of blood. This clonotype was sampled from a woman aged 30 to 39 with Graves' ophthalmopathy.

The CDR3 region is CSVPGREGQETQYF. The DNA for the CDR3 is TGCAGCGTTCCAGGACGCGAGGGGCAAGAGACCCAGTACTTC. The chain joins TRBV29-1 to TRBJ2-5; D assignment may be TRBD1 or TRBD2 (5 bases each). This CDR3 spans 14 amino acids. Germline CDR1 and CDR2: SQVTM and ANQGSEA. The ends were cut back, 5 bases at V and 2 bases at J, with 15 bases in the middle.